This T cell receptor beta chain was sequenced during a study of cytomegalovirus exposure and HLA in healthy donors. The study, taken as a whole, reports: A later analysis reportedly identified an Asian-associated ancestry cluster as carrying fewer N-insertions than the 666-donor mean. In a later analysis, HLA-associated TCR beta chains were more clonally expanded than equally common others. Listed as cytomegalovirus-associated were 150 to 200 TCR beta chains.

The germline V gene encodes CDR1 SGHTA and CDR2 FQGNSA. This CDR3 has 11 amino acids. Trimming left V 8 bases short and J 2 bases short, with 7 bases between. Comments on this clone: Its antigen is unknown.

PCR involved 60 Vbeta and 13 Jbeta primers. Using immunoSEQ multiplex PCR, the repertoire was profiled, and TCRdb retains in-frame clones only, with some absent. The table lists just over 150,000 clones, around 84% of them singletons. Each donor's status was that of a healthy bone marrow donor. The sequenced sample was PBMCs. The chain has TRBV7-2 and TRBJ2-7; possible D gene TRBD2, 5 bases. This TCR derives from a man aged 18-30 years in good health and CMV-seronegative. The CDR3 DNA follows: TGTGCCAGCTCCGGGGCCTACGAGCAGTACTTC. Translating it yields CASSGAYEQYF.